This T cell receptor beta chain was captured in a study of TIL therapy for anti-PD-1-resistant metastatic lung cancer. Study-wide background: Median patient age was about 55, ranging roughly 38-75 years. Tumors carried a median roughly 1.6 non-synonymous mutations per megabase.

Time point here: pre-treatment sample, taken before nivolumab and TIL therapy. Patients were adults with stage 4 NSCLC. The libraries were made with immunoSEQ v3. Sequenced by immunoSEQ multiplex PCR; TCRdb stores in-frame clones only, minus some. Of about 36,000 clones in the sample, 70% to 75% are singletons; the top ten hold under 7.5%. Germline CDR1 is LGHNA and CDR2 is YSLEER. The CDR3 is made up of 16 amino acids. Losses at the gene ends were 3 bases for V and 6 bases for J; bases not matched to a gene: 9. The specimen was blood, collected at baseline. This receptor was taken from a person aged 25-80 years with non-small cell lung cancer. The genes are TRBV4-3 and TRBJ1-5; 9 bases agree with TRBD1. CDR3 coding DNA: TGCGCCAGCAGCCAGTCGCCGGGACAGGGTATTCAGCCCCAGCATTTT. Translating gives CASSQSPGQGIQPQHF.